This entry features one TCR beta chain sequence. Per the original methods: It was from reference gene primer amplification that nucleated cell counts were estimated. Some clones are missing from TCRdb's copy, which holds only in-frame ones; the method was immunoSEQ multiplex PCR. The DNA gave D and trimming, while V, J and clone size come from that table. The data show 70,000 to 95,000 clones, 88% seen once. These data originate in a study of blood T cell repertoires in COVID-19. Study information: Spain, Italy and the United States supplied samples that represented acute and convalescent COVID-19. Nucleic acid was either cDNA or gDNA, and it came from T cells, B-cell-depleted T cells, or PBMCs.

V was shortened by 8 bases and J by 4 bases, with 14 bases between the two germline ends. The CDR3 has 13 residues. Germline CDR1 reads LGHNA; CDR2 reads YSLEER. This clonotype was obtained from a woman at least 80 years old with active COVID-19. J is TRBJ2-5 and V is TRBV4-3, with D possibly TRBD2 on 6 matching bases. Sequenced sample: peripheral blood. CDR3: CASGRDLAETQYF. The CDR3 DNA sequence: TGCGCCAGCGGCCGGGACTTAGCAGAGACCCAGTACTTC.